These 28 T cell receptor beta chains originate from one sample sequenced in a study of cytomegalovirus exposure and HLA in healthy donors. 13 Jbeta primers and 60 Vbeta primers were used for the PCR. The table came from immunoSEQ multiplex PCR; TCRdb's copy has only in-frame clones and leaves some out. The sample lists 210,000 or so clones, 76% occurring once. The sequenced material came from PBMCs. Receptors were obtained from a man between 18 and 35 years old in good health and CMV-seronegative.

The chain is built from TRBV6-1 and TRBJ2-3, with D possibly matching TRBD1 (5 bases). This CDR3 has 13 amino acids. Germline loops: CDR1 MNHNS, CDR2 SASEGT. V lost 11 bases and J 2 bases, leaving 14 bases between the germline ends. The CDR3 here is CAGARGITDTQYF. The CDR3 coding sequence is TGTGCCGGGGCTCGTGGGATCACAGATACGCAGTATTTT.

V is TRBV5-1 and J is TRBJ2-7; TRBD2 matches at 9 bases. Germline V CDR1 and CDR2: SGHRS, YFSETQ. This CDR3 comprises 16 residues. V lost 6 bases, J lost 3 bases, and 13 bases stayed unmatched. The CDR3 region is CASTHDGTSLLYEQYF. The CDR3 DNA reads as TGCGCCAGCACCCACGACGGGACTAGCCTCCTCTACGAGCAGTACTTC.

V and J are TRBV28 and TRBJ2-7; tentatively, D is TRBD2 (7 bases). This CDR3 is built from 14 residues. Germline loops: CDR1 MDHEN, CDR2 SYDVKM. V lost 2 bases to trimming and J lost 5 bases, with 13 bases between them. The CDR3 sequence is CASSLGRGGDEQYF. In nucleotides, the CDR3 is TGTGCCAGCAGTTTAGGGAGGGGGGGGGACGAGCAGTACTTC.

The rearrangement links TRBV6-1 to TRBJ2-3; the D gene is possibly TRBD1 (6 bases). CDR3 length: 15 residues. Germline CDR1 MNHNS, CDR2 SASEGT. V was shortened by 8 bases and J by 2 bases, with 17 bases between the two germline ends. This CDR3 reads CASRRDRSYTDTQYF. The CDR3 DNA sequence: TGTGCCAGCCGCCGAGACAGGAGTTACACAGATACGCAGTATTTT.

The chain uses TRBV5-4 and TRBJ1-3; 8 nucleotides align to TRBD1. Germline V lookup: CDR1 SGHNT, CDR2 YYREEE (reference sequence). The CDR3 has 15 residues. V gave up 4 bases and J gave up 8 bases; unmatched junction bases: 11. Here the CDR3 reads CASSDSGTGQDTIYF. The CDR3 DNA follows: TGTGCCAGCAGCGACTCCGGGACAGGTCAGGACACCATATATTTT.

This clone was counted a few times. The J gene is TRBJ2-1, the V gene TRBV19; 14 bases line up with TRBD2. V was pared by 5 bases and J by 9 bases, with 6 bases of the junction left unmatched. From germline, CDR1 is LNHDA and CDR2 SQIVND (reference sequence). The CDR3 is 15 residues long. CDR3 in DNA: TGTGCCAGTAGTGAGGGACTAGCGGGAGTCTTTGAGCAGTTCTTC. Translating it yields CASSEGLAGVFEQFF.

The V and J genes are TRBV7-9 and TRBJ2-5, with D perhaps matching TRBD1 (5 bases). The germline V gene has CDR1 SEHNR and CDR2 FQNEAQ (reference sequence). Trimming took 1 base from V and 4 from J, leaving 13 bases between them. CDR3 length equals 15 residues. The CDR3 protein is CASSLDRTLRETQYF. CDR3 bases: TGTGCCAGCAGCTTAGACAGGACCCTCCGAGAGACCCAGTACTTC. The whole variable domain, filled in from reference TRBV7-9 and TRBJ2-5, reads DTGVSQNPRHKITKRGQNVTFRCDPISEHNRLYWYRQTLGQGPEFLTYFQNEAQLEKSRLLSDRFSAERPKGSFSTLEIQRTEQGDSAMYLCASSLDRTLRETQYFGPGTRLLVL.

The chain joins TRBV5-1 to TRBJ2-3, with D possibly TRBD2 on 5 matching bases. V was clipped by 7 bases and J by 0 bases, with 12 bases between them. The germline V gene encodes CDR1 SGHRS and CDR2 YFSETQ. This CDR3 has 14 amino acids. The CDR3 DNA follows: TGCGCCAGCGCTGACCCGGGGAGCACAGATACGCAGTATTTT. Residues: CASADPGSTDTQYF.

V usage is TRBV7-2 and J usage is TRBJ2-7; D is possibly TRBD2 (6 bases). Germline CDR1 reads SGHTA; CDR2 reads FQGNSA. This CDR3 is built from 15 residues. Trimming left V 1 base short and J 3 bases short, with 13 bases between. The CDR3 reads CASSLVRDGYYEQYF. Here the CDR3 DNA reads TGTGCCAGCAGCTTAGTGCGGGACGGCTACTACGAGCAGTACTTC.

The chain recombines TRBV30 with TRBJ1-4; no clear D gene. CDR1 is GTSNPN and CDR2 is SVGIG in the germline V gene (reference sequence). Deletions cut 2 bases from V and 8 bases from J, with 12 bases between. The CDR3 runs to 13 residues. The CDR3 nucleotides are TGTGCCTGGAGTCCCGGTCCCGCCGAAAAACTGTTTTTT. Encoded protein: CAWSPGPAEKLFF.

CDR3 sequence (DNA): TGTGCCAGCAGCCGCGGTGCAGCCTTCTATAATTCACCCCTCCACTTT. It specifies CASSRGAAFYNSPLHF. This chain connects TRBV5-6 to TRBJ1-6; D ambiguous. This CDR3 has 16 residues. Trimming stripped 4 bases from V and 3 bases from J, with 14 bases between. The germline CDR1 and CDR2 sequences are SGHDT and YYEEEE.

This CDR3 reads CASSPSGGFYGYTF. Here the CDR3 DNA reads TGTGCCAGCAGTCCCTCGGGGGGGTTCTATGGCTACACCTTC. The chain has TRBV27 and TRBJ1-2, with D possibly being TRBD1 (5 bases). This CDR3 is built from 14 residues. Trimming took 5 bases from V and 4 from J, leaving 14 bases between them. CDR1 is MNHEY and CDR2 is SMNVEV in the germline V gene (reference sequence).

This clone was detected a few times. The chain links TRBV9 to TRBJ1-2; a possible D gene is TRBD1 (5 bases). Deletions cut 3 bases from V and 7 bases from J, with 16 bases between. Germline-derived CDR1 and CDR2 are SGDLS and YYNGEE. This CDR3 has 14 amino acids. This chain's CDR3 is CASSAVPRGGGYTF. CDR3 in DNA: TGTGCCAGCAGCGCCGTACCGCGCGGGGGTGGCTACACCTTC.

J is TRBJ2-1 and V is TRBV28; TRBD2 matches at 8 bases. CDR1 and CDR2 from the germline V gene are MDHEN and SYDVKM. Trimming cost V 6 bases and J 6 bases; bases outside gene matches: 10. This CDR3 has 15 residues. CDR3: CASSGGGQGSNEQFF. In DNA, the CDR3 is TGTGCCAGCAGCGGGGGGGGCCAGGGAAGCAATGAGCAGTTCTTC.

The V gene is TRBV10-1, the J gene TRBJ2-1, with 7 bases lining up with TRBD2. The CDR3 has 14 residues. The germline V gene encodes CDR1 WNHNN and CDR2 SYGVQD (reference sequence). Trimming cost V 2 bases and J 7 bases; bases outside gene matches: 5. CDR3 sequence: CASSEASGRNEQFF. For the CDR3, the DNA is TGCGCCAGCAGTGAGGCTAGCGGCAGGAATGAGCAGTTCTTC.

The chain employs TRBV9 and TRBJ1-6, with 10 bases lining up with TRBD1. V lost 1 base to trimming and J lost 8 bases; unmatched junction nucleotides: 12. Germline V CDR1 and CDR2: SGDLS, YYNGEE. The CDR3 length is 18 residues. The CDR3 spells CASSVRDRGVERDSPLHF. CDR3 DNA sequence: TGTGCCAGCAGCGTACGGGACAGGGGAGTAGAACGGGATTCACCCCTCCACTTT.

V gene TRBV28 combines with J gene TRBJ1-2; 7 bases are a match to TRBD1. Germline values: CDR1 MDHEN, CDR2 SYDVKM. The CDR3 runs to 14 residues. V shed 3 bases and J 5 bases; nucleotides not matched to a gene: 6. CDR3 residues: CASSFQGGYYGYTF. CDR3 coding DNA: TGTGCCAGCAGTTTTCAGGGGGGATATTATGGCTACACCTTC.

The rearrangement joins TRBV14 to TRBJ2-7; 10 bases align to TRBD2. There are 17 residues in the CDR3. Germline assignment: CDR1 SGHDN and CDR2 FVKESK. V lost 5 bases to trimming and J lost 0 bases; unmatched junction nucleotides: 10. The CDR3 here is CASSYLPGTSASYEQYF. CDR3 in DNA: TGTGCCAGCAGCTACCTCCCCGGGACTAGCGCCTCCTACGAGCAGTACTTC.

The chain joins TRBV19 to TRBJ2-2; 8 nucleotides agree with TRBD2. CDR1 and CDR2 from the germline V gene are LNHDA and SQIVND (reference sequence). The CDR3 is 15 residues long. V was clipped by 4 bases and J by 6 bases; unmatched bases: 7. CDR3 region: CASSNGRADAGELFF. In nucleotides, the CDR3 is TGTGCCAGTAGTAACGGGAGGGCGGACGCCGGGGAGCTGTTTTTT.

The V call is TRBV30, the J call TRBJ1-2, with TRBD1 identical over 10 bases. Germline CDR1 and CDR2: GTSNPN and SVGIG (reference sequence). J gave up 7 bases and V 2 bases, and 7 bases lay outside the gene matches. CDR3 length: 14 amino acids. The CDR3 region is CAWSSGTGDCGYTF. The DNA of the CDR3 is TGTGCCTGGAGTTCTGGGACAGGGGATTGTGGCTACACCTTC. Full variable domain (rest looked up from reference TRBV30 and TRBJ1-2): SQTIHQWPATLVQPVGSPLSLECTVEGTSNPNLYWYRQAAGRGLQLLFYSVGIGQISSEVPQNLSASRPQDRQFILSSKKLLLSDSGFYLCAWSSGTGDCGYTFGSGTRLTVV.

This clone is a singleton in its sample. The genes are TRBV10-3 and TRBJ1-1; D possibly corresponds to TRBD1 (6 bases). Germline loops: CDR1 ENHRY, CDR2 SYGVKD. The CDR3 contains 15 residues. The germline V and J ends were trimmed by 0 bases and 1 base, with 9 bases remaining between them. CDR3: CAISESPGANTEAFF. CDR3 coding DNA: TGTGCCATCAGTGAGTCGCCAGGGGCGAACACTGAAGCTTTCTTT.

This clone was seen a few times. The V gene is TRBV19, the J gene TRBJ2-1; tentative D call: TRBD2 (6 bases). Looked up from germline, CDR1 is LNHDA and CDR2 is SQIVND (reference sequence). Trimming took 8 bases from V and 10 from J, leaving 18 bases between them. This CDR3 region has 13 residues. CDR3 in amino acids: CASSGLLGREQFF. The CDR3 DNA reads TGTGCCAGTTCCGGACTACTGGGTCGGGAGCAGTTCTTC.

In its sample, this clone was seen a few times. The chain is built from TRBV30 and TRBJ2-7, with D possibly TRBD1 on 6 matching bases. Germline-derived CDR1 and CDR2 are GTSNPN and SVGIG (reference sequence). Trimming cost V 4 bases and J 2 bases, with 12 bases left between them. This CDR3 comprises 13 residues. CDR3 in DNA: TGTGCCTGGACTGATTGGACAGCCTACGAGCAGTACTTC. Protein product: CAWTDWTAYEQYF.

The rearrangement links TRBV5-1 to TRBJ1-2; 9 nucleotides match TRBD1. Germline CDR1 and CDR2: SGHRS and YFSETQ. V dropped 5 bases and J dropped 4; count of bases not matched to a gene: 6. The CDR3 loop spans 14 amino acids. The CDR3 sequence: CASRPGQGSYGYTF. CDR3 bases: TGCGCCAGCAGACCAGGACAGGGGAGCTATGGCTACACCTTC.

This clone has only one observation. This rearrangement joins TRBV7-8 to TRBJ2-5; unclear D gene. In germline, CDR1 is SGHVS, CDR2 FQNEAQ. The CDR3 has 12 amino acids. Trimming removed 2 bases at V and 7 bases at J, with 8 bases between. CDR3: CASSLRVGTQYF. The CDR3 region has the DNA TGTGCCAGCAGCTTACGGGTGGGGACCCAGTACTTC.

V and J are TRBV10-2 and TRBJ2-1, with 7 bases fitting TRBD2. The V segment lost 6 bases and the J segment 0 bases; nucleotides outside the gene matches: 5. The CDR3 extends over 15 amino acids. Germline V gene sequence: CDR1 WSHSY, CDR2 SAAADI. The CDR3 here is CASSSSSGSYNEQFF. CDR3 coding DNA: TGCGCCAGCAGCTCCTCTAGCGGCTCCTACAATGAGCAGTTCTTC.

The V call is TRBV20-1, the J call TRBJ2-1; no clear D. There are 11 residues in the CDR3. Germline values: CDR1 DFQATT, CDR2 SNEGSKA (reference sequence). Trimming shortened V by 5 bases and J by 4 bases, and 6 bases separated the two germline ends. For the CDR3, the DNA is TGCAGTGCTTCTCGTTACAATGAGCAGTTCTTC. This translates into CSASRYNEQFF.

This clone appeared a few times. The rearrangement links TRBV9 to TRBJ2-7; 13 bases are shared with TRBD2. Trimming took 2 bases from V and 6 from J; bases not matched to a gene: 8. Germline lookup yields CDR1 SGDLS and CDR2 YYNGEE. The CDR3 has 16 amino acids. The CDR3 reads CASSVGGLAGSTEQYF. The DNA of the CDR3 is TGTGCCAGCAGCGTGGGGGGACTAGCGGGAAGTACCGAGCAGTACTTC.